The clone carrying this T cell receptor beta chain has just a few counts. Its target is unknown. The source of the sample is a study of cytomegalovirus exposure and HLA in healthy donors. Looking at the study overall: Researchers found that less than 90% of some 400 genotyped donors fell within the Caucasian-associated ancestry cluster.

The study ran its PCR with 60 Vbeta and 13 Jbeta primers. Repertoires were generated with immunoSEQ multiplex PCR, while TCRdb's copy carries only in-frame clones and drops some. The sample consists of about 140,000 clones, around 72% of them appearing once. Germline-derived CDR1 and CDR2 are SGHDT and YYEEEE. This CDR3 is 12 amino acids long. V gave up 2 bases and J gave up 7 bases; unmatched junction bases: 3. At the time of sampling, donors were nominally healthy, though unrecorded immune exposures were likely. Study conclusions and caveats: It was shown in a later analysis that HLA-associated TCR beta chains were more clonally expanded than other, equally common chains. For presence/absence analyses, sequencing depth was assumed to be roughly uniform across donors.

The origin of this receptor is a woman in her thirties or forties in good health and CMV-seronegative. Sequencing was performed on PBMCs. The V and J genes are TRBV5-6 and TRBJ2-7; 7 nucleotides match TRBD2. This CDR3 reads CASSFYGREQYV. The CDR3, as DNA: TGTGCCAGCAGCTTCTACGGGAGGGAGCAGTACGTC.